The clone carrying this TCR beta chain appeared many times. No antigen is known for it. The V gene's germline CDR1 is LGHDT and CDR2 YNNKEL (reference sequence). The CDR3 totals 15 residues. V lost 0 bases to trimming and J lost 2 bases, with 10 bases between them. The time point denotes: newly diagnosed GD, antithyroid drugs for less than 3 months. The TCR library was made from RNA extracted from PBMCs. Clinicians diagnosed Graves' disease using American Thyroid Association guidelines. The data were taken from a study of regulatory T cells in long-lasting Graves disease. Notes on the study in general: The study found TRBV28, TRBJ1-2 and TRBJ2-5 favored in persistent disease. Persistent Graves' patients showed less TCR diversity than newly diagnosed ones.

Libraries of TCR beta came from iRepertoire HTBI primers plus Arm-PCR of CDR3 regions. TCRdb reanalysed the multiplex PCR reads using MiXCR and keeps one entry per CDR3 protein. Among some 350,000 distinct CDR3 sequences listed, about a sixth were seen once. These same records also appear under a second study, on T cells in Graves' hyperthyroidism and ophthalmopathy. That study adds: The study used the HTBI primer set for a first-round RT-PCR of the TCR CDR3.

This chain joins TRBV3-1 and TRBJ2-5; D is unresolved. This clonotype was obtained from a young woman with Graves disease. The sequencing used peripheral blood mononuclear cells (PBMCs), collected at new diagnosis, from a patient treated with antithyroid drugs. For the CDR3, the DNA is TGTGCCAGCAGCCAAGATATTCGGAATCAAGAGACCCAGTACTTC. It specifies CASSQDIRNQETQYF.